This T cell receptor beta chain was identified during a study of CD8+ T cells in alopecia areata (dated by TCRdb to 2016 to 2019). With regard to the full study: The treated patients took part in an open-label pilot trial in which moderate-to-severe alopecia areata was treated with oral tofacitinib at 5 to 10 mg twice daily. Tofacitinib was given for 6 to 18 months, followed by 6 months of follow-up off drug to assess delayed response and recurrence. In both human patients and the C3H/HeJ mouse model, the study applied high-throughput TCRbeta sequencing to look at T cell clonal expansion in alopecia areata. On the human side, TCRbeta sequencing was run on scalp tissue and on sorted CD4+ and CD8+ peripheral blood T cells from healthy controls and from alopecia areata patients with either patchy or totalis/universalis disease. Biopsies were taken from tofacitinib-treated patients at baseline and at 4 and 24 weeks of treatment, and a later scalp biopsy was taken in several of the tofacitinib-treated patients. Scalp clonality was compared among normal scalp (n=4), patchy alopecia areata scalp (n=8), and alopecia totalis/universalis scalp (n=8). RNA came from the PAXgene miRNA kit for fixed scalp, the miRNeasy kit for PBMCs, and the RNeasy kit for mouse skin. TCRbeta CDR3 regions were amplified by immunoSEQ multiplex PCR using 35 Vbeta forward and 13 Jbeta reverse primers.

The cysteine opens and the phenylalanine closes a CDR3 of 16 amino acids. The only DNA kept is the CDR3, 48 bases in frame from the first base. Trimming costs V 0 bases and J 2 bases, and their ends lie 11 bases apart. According to the germline V gene, CDR1 reads MGHRA and CDR2 reads YSYEKL. The library was produced with the immunoSEQ multiplex PCR assay. For TCR sequencing, RNA was extracted from every sample and reverse transcribed into cDNA to serve as template. First-strand cDNA was synthesized using SuperScript III with a 2:1 mix of oligo-dT and random hexamers. A synthetic immune receptor repertoire was used to measure amplification bias, and any remaining bias was corrected computationally. The authors processed their data as follows. Raw reads were preprocessed to remove errors, and CDR3 was defined by IMGT conventions from the conserved cysteine to phenylalanine. Clonality was computed by normalizing Shannon entropy by log2 of the number of productive unique TCRs and subtracting the result from 1. Scalp TCRbeta sequences were cross-referenced with sorted blood CD4 and CD8 repertoires so that the CD4 or CD8 identity of scalp clones could be inferred. Not all clones reach the TCRdb copy of this immuneACCESS table, which keeps in-frame sequences only. Checked studies attribute under half of the gap to unresolved V genes and leave the rest unexplained. V and J calls and clone size are those listed in that table; D and trimming were worked out from the DNA. Within this sample are under 300,000 clones, with under 80% of them counted one time only. Of the sample, 1.2% falls within the top ten clones.

Broad study findings and their caveats: Higher clonality and more expanded CD8+ clones were observed in lesional scalp than in normal scalp, particularly in alopecia totalis/universalis, a finding suggestive of antigenic drive. Scalp TCR repertoire analysis is complicated because resident alphabeta T cells in normal human skin are also sequenced, whereas mouse skin is dominated by gammadelta T cells. Shared TCR sequences between patients were less evident than in mice, which may be partly attributable to HLA diversity in the patient population.

Sample time point, as interpreted from the label and publication: baseline before oral tofacitinib. Lesional scalp punch biopsies and peripheral blood were collected from alopecia areata patients. PBMCs were separated by density centrifugation and stained for CD3, CD4 and CD8, after which CD4+ and CD8+ T cells were sorted on a FACSAria. On this clone itself: Its antigen remains undetermined. Per-base qualities were not stored, and no clone one base away is much larger.

The sample in question was CD4+ T cells sorted from blood, obtained at week 0. This clonotype was sampled from a human donor with alopecia areata. The chain links TRBV4-1 with TRBJ1-5; the D segment could be TRBD1, given 5 matching bases. CDR3 region: CASSQDRTRGNQPQHF. The DNA is as follows: TGCGCCAGCAGCCAAGATCGAACCAGGGGCAATCAGCCCCAGCATTTT.